Following are 21 T cell receptor beta chains from one sample sequenced in a study of T cell responses to AZD1222 COVID-19 vaccine. TCRdb's copy holds only in-frame clones and misses some; the assay was immunoSEQ multiplex PCR. The table lists more than 100,000 clones, about nine tenths of them singletons. The material sequenced was peripheral blood, taken on day 0 of AZD1222 vaccination. The receptors derive from an adult in good health.

The chain links TRBV9 to TRBJ2-2; 12 nucleotides align to TRBD2. The CDR3 contains 16 residues. Per the germline V gene, CDR1 is SGDLS and CDR2 is YYNGEE. V shed 0 bases, J shed 7 bases, and the junction held 4 bases outside the gene matches. CDR3 in amino acids: CASSVASGRAVGELFF. As DNA, the CDR3 is TGTGCCAGCAGCGTAGCTAGCGGGAGGGCCGTCGGGGAGCTGTTTTTT.

The chain recombines TRBV3-1 (or the pseudogene TRBV3-2) with TRBJ1-3; a weak D match, TRBD1 (5 bases). This CDR3 has 13 amino acids. Germline-derived CDR1 and CDR2 are LGHDT and YNNKEL (reference sequence). V lost 1 base and J 4 bases, leaving 5 bases between the germline ends. The CDR3 region has the DNA TGTGCCAGCAGCCAAGGACAGGGAAACACCATATATTTT. Translated, it gives CASSQGQGNTIYF.

V gene TRBV6-5 combines with J gene TRBJ2-5, with D perhaps matching TRBD1 or TRBD2 (6 bases each). CDR1 MNHEY and CDR2 SVGAGI come from the germline V gene. The CDR3 has 14 amino acids. With 2 bases removed from V and 5 bases from J, the gap between germline ends came to 12 bases. CDR3 protein: CASSYGGQRETQYF. The CDR3 DNA sequence: TGTGCCAGCAGTTACGGGGGGCAAAGGGAGACCCAGTACTTC.

This rearrangement joins TRBV5-1 to TRBJ2-5; maybe TRBD1 (6 bases). Trimming pared 0 bases from V and 4 bases from J, leaving 10 bases between. Per the germline V gene, CDR1 is SGHRS and CDR2 is YFSETQ. The CDR3 has 14 amino acids. The CDR3 protein is CASSLAGAGETQYF. DNA for the CDR3: TGCGCCAGCAGCTTGGCAGGGGCGGGAGAGACCCAGTACTTC.

The rearrangement joins TRBV10-1 to TRBJ2-2; D unresolved. The CDR3 contains 13 residues. Germline lookup yields CDR1 WNHNN and CDR2 SYGVQD (reference sequence). The ends were cut back, 2 bases at V and 5 bases at J, with 6 bases in the middle. The DNA for the CDR3 is TGCGCCAGCAGTGAGGAACCAACCGGGGAGCTGTTTTTT. Its protein is CASSEEPTGELFF.

This chain uses TRBV27 with TRBJ1-1; D is perhaps TRBD1 (5 bases). CDR1 MNHEY and CDR2 SMNVEV come from the germline V gene (reference sequence). Trimming left V 4 bases short and J 1 base short, with 10 bases between. The CDR3 extends over 14 amino acids. CDR3 in amino acids: CASSSPQENTEAFF. DNA of the CDR3: TGTGCCAGCAGTTCCCCACAGGAGAACACTGAAGCTTTCTTT.

V gene TRBV7-9 combines with J gene TRBJ1-2, with 9 bases aligning to TRBD1. J was trimmed by 2 bases and V by 4 bases; bases with no gene match: 8. Per the germline V gene, CDR1 is SEHNR and CDR2 is FQNEAQ (reference sequence). The length of the CDR3 is 16 residues. The CDR3 DNA reads TGTGCCAGCAGCTCCCTCCCGGGACAGGGAAACTATGGCTACACCTTC. It yields the protein CASSSLPGQGNYGYTF.

Concerning this clone: Given the absence of the conserved phenylalanine or tryptophan at the CDR3 end, a read error is likely. No DNA is shown, since the ends of the CDR3 on it are uncertain; the CDR3 is the one TCRdb lists. The J gene is TRBJ1-4, the V gene TRBV28. The CDR3 has 10 amino acids, counting both end residues. Germline V gene lookup returns CDR1 MDHEN and CDR2 SYDVKM. CDR3 sequence: CASSPGTFLI.

This sequence joins TRBV20-1 and TRBJ2-1, with D perhaps assigned TRBD1 or TRBD2 (5 bases each). This CDR3 contains 11 residues. Trimming stripped 6 bases from V and 10 bases from J, with 13 bases between. CDR1 DFQATT and CDR2 SNEGSKA come from the germline V gene (reference sequence). The CDR3 here is CSAPTGTEQFF. CDR3 sequence (DNA): TGCAGTGCACCGACCGGGACCGAGCAGTTCTTC.

The V and J genes are TRBV5-1 and TRBJ2-2; tentative D call: TRBD1 (5 bases). Germline V gives CDR1 SGHRS, CDR2 YFSETQ. The CDR3 loop spans 14 amino acids. Trimming shortened V by 6 bases and J by 4 bases, and 13 bases separated the two germline ends. The CDR3 DNA reads TGCGCCAGCACCCCCCAGGGAAGCACCGGGGAGCTGTTTTTT. Amino acid sequence: CASTPQGSTGELFF. The variable domain in full, with the rest retrieved from reference TRBV5-1 and TRBJ2-2, is KAGVTQTPRYLIKTRGQQVTLSCSPISGHRSVSWYQQTPGQGLQFLFEYFSETQRNKGNFPGRFSGRQFSNSRSEMNVSTLELGDSALYLCASTPQGSTGELFFGEGSRLTVL.

The rearrangement uses TRBV5-4 and TRBJ2-3; 10 nucleotides agree with TRBD2. Germline trimming cut 4 bases from V and 4 bases from J; bases unmatched to any gene: 9. The CDR3 is 16 residues long. Looked up from germline, CDR1 is SGHNT and CDR2 is YYREEE (reference sequence). The CDR3 DNA is TGTGCCAGCAGCCCCAAGCGGGAGGGCGGACCAGATACGCAGTATTTT. Its translation: CASSPKREGGPDTQYF.

The chain joins TRBV27 to TRBJ2-4; D unclear. CDR1 is MNHEY, CDR2 SMNVEV, per germline (reference sequence). This CDR3 region has 12 residues. The V end was cut by 5 bases, the J end by 0 bases, with 2 bases between. The CDR3 DNA is TGTGCCAGCAGTAGAGCCAAAAACATTCAGTACTTC. Translated: CASSRAKNIQYF.

The rearrangement joins TRBV6-1 to TRBJ1-2; no definite D call. The V gene's germline CDR1 is MNHNS and CDR2 SASEGT. The CDR3 covers 13 residues. Trimming removed 0 bases at V and 3 bases at J, with 5 bases between. In DNA form, the CDR3 reads TGTGCCAGCAGTGAAGCGTTGGACTATGGCTACACCTTC. As protein: CASSEALDYGYTF.

V is TRBV7-6 and J is TRBJ2-7; D gene uncertain. Trimming left V 5 bases short and J 3 bases short, with 14 bases between. Germline V CDR1 and CDR2: SGHVS, FNYEAQ. The CDR3 extends over 14 amino acids. The CDR3 DNA is TGTGCCAGCAGCCCTCAGGCATCGGGCTACGAGCAGTACTTC. It translates to CASSPQASGYEQYF. Filled out from reference TRBV7-6 and TRBJ2-7, the complete variable domain reads GAGVSQSPRYKVTKRGQDVALRCDPISGHVSLYWYRQALGQGPEFLTYFNYEAQQDKSGLPNDRFSAERPEGSISTLTIQRTEQRDSAMYRCASSPQASGYEQYFGPGTRLTVT.

The chain couples TRBV7-8 to TRBJ2-3; tentative D call: TRBD2 (5 bases). The length of the CDR3 is 14 residues. CDR1 is SGHVS, CDR2 FQNEAQ, per germline. V was trimmed by 2 bases and J by 6 bases, leaving 12 bases between them. In nucleotides, the CDR3 is TGTGCCAGCAGCTTAACTAGAGTGAGTGATACGCAGTATTTT. This sequence encodes CASSLTRVSDTQYF.

The chain joins TRBV3-1 (or the pseudogene TRBV3-2) to TRBJ2-1, with TRBD2 matching over 8 bases. Germline loops: CDR1 LGHDT, CDR2 YNNKEL (reference sequence). The CDR3 has 16 amino acids. The V segment lost 0 bases and the J segment 8 bases; nucleotides outside the gene matches: 9. CDR3 sequence reads: CASSQDSPGGLDEQFF. The CDR3 nucleotides read TGTGCCAGCAGCCAAGATTCGCCGGGAGGGCTAGATGAGCAGTTCTTC.

The chain recombines TRBV6-1 with TRBJ2-5, with D perhaps being TRBD1 or TRBD2 (5 bases each). The CDR3 totals 14 residues. V lost 2 bases and J 9 bases, leaving 16 bases between the germline ends. Germline assignment: CDR1 MNHNS and CDR2 SASEGT. The CDR3 DNA is TGTGCCAGCAGTGAATCTTGGGGACCCTGGGCCCAGTACTTC. This sequence encodes CASSESWGPWAQYF.

The V and J genes are TRBV28 and TRBJ1-5; TRBD1 aligns across 10 bases. V was clipped by 5 bases and J by 1 base; unmatched bases: 8. Germline loops: CDR1 MDHEN, CDR2 SYDVKM. The length of the CDR3 is 17 residues. The CDR3 loop reads CASSPVLGQGSNQPQHF. In DNA, the CDR3 is TGTGCCAGCAGTCCGGTTTTGGGACAGGGGAGCAATCAGCCCCAGCATTTT.

The J gene is TRBJ1-5, the V gene TRBV27; D gene ambiguous. Germline CDR1 reads MNHEY; CDR2 reads SMNVEV (reference sequence). V was shortened by 2 bases and J by 3 bases, with 5 bases between the two germline ends. The CDR3 is 13 residues long. CDR3 bases: TGTGCCAGCAGTTTAACGGTCAATCAGCCCCAGCATTTT. Its protein product is CASSLTVNQPQHF.

The rearrangement joins TRBV5-1 to TRBJ2-2, with 10 bases fitting TRBD1. The CDR3 loop spans 16 amino acids. Germline-derived CDR1 and CDR2 are SGHRS and YFSETQ. With V trimmed by 2 bases and J by 2 bases, 3 bases remained unmatched. CDR3 region: CASSFGDRGNTGELFF. The CDR3 nucleotides read TGCGCCAGCAGCTTCGGGGACAGGGGAAACACCGGGGAGCTGTTTTTT.

This clone was recorded only once. This rearrangement joins TRBV4-1 to TRBJ1-4; D not resolved. Trimming removed 3 bases from V and 8 bases from J, with 10 bases in between. The CDR3 is 13 residues long. In germline, CDR1 is MGHRA, CDR2 YSYEKL. CDR3 amino acids: CASSQGQKEKLFF. The CDR3 DNA sequence: TGCGCCAGCAGCCAGGGTCAGAAGGAAAAACTGTTTTTT.